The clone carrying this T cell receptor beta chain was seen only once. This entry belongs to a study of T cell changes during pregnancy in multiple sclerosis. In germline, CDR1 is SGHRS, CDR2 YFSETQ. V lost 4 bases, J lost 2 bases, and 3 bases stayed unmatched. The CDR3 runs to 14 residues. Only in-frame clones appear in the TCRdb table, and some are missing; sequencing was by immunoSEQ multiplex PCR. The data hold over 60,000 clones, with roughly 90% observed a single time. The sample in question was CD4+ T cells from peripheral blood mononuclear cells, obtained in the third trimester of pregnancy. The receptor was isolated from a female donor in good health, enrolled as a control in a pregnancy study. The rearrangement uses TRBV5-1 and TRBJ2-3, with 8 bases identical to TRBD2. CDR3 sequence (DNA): TGCGCCAGCAGCACGGGGGGGCCCACAGATACGCAGTATTTT. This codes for CASSTGGPTDTQYF.